Presented here are 29 T cell receptor beta chains from one specimen sequenced in a study of response to subunit inactivated influenza vaccine. MiXCR, run by TCRdb on the RT-PCR reads, gives a single entry per CDR3 protein. The sample has about 480,000 distinct CDR3 sequences, over 10% seen once. The starting material was PBMCs from blood, obtained more than 35 days after vaccination. These receptors were obtained from a man over 45 who received an inactivated influenza vaccine.

The chain links TRBV29-1 to TRBJ1-1; D is unclear. V gave up 6 bases and J gave up 2 bases, with 13 bases separating them. The V gene's germline CDR1 is SQVTM and CDR2 ANQGSEA. This CDR3 has 13 residues. The CDR3 sequence is CSVDTNQNTEAFF. The DNA of the CDR3 is TGCAGCGTAGACACAAACCAAAACACTGAAGCTTTCTTT.

This clonotype was seen many times. This chain links TRBV12-3 or TRBV12-4 with TRBJ2-2, with D perhaps matching TRBD1 or TRBD2 (5 bases each). The V gene lost 8 bases and the J gene lost 6 bases, with 16 bases spanning the gap. This CDR3 has 14 residues. The CDR3, as DNA: TGTGCCAGCTTCTCCGGACGGGGACCCGGGGAGCTGTTTTTT. This gives the protein CASFSGRGPGELFF.

The J gene is TRBJ1-1, the V gene TRBV12-3 or TRBV12-4, with D unresolved. Trimming removed 7 bases at V and 3 bases at J, with 15 bases between. This CDR3 spans 14 amino acids. The CDR3 bases are TGTGCCAGCACTCCGGACGCCCGGTACACTGAAGCTTTCTTT. It specifies CASTPDARYTEAFF.

This clonotype occurred many times. The chain uses TRBV6-2 or TRBV6-3 and TRBJ2-3; D gene uncertain. CDR3 length: 16 residues. Trimming removed 10 bases at V and 1 base at J, with 21 bases between. The germline CDR1 and CDR2 sequences are MNHEY and SVGEGT. The CDR3 nucleotides are TGTGCCACCGCTCCGACTTGGGCGGCCCGCACAGATACGCAGTATTTT. Protein product: CATAPTWAARTDTQYF.

The rearrangement uses TRBV24-1 and TRBJ2-3; 11 nucleotides match TRBD2. V lost 1 base to trimming and J lost 8 bases; unmatched junction nucleotides: 1. Germline-derived CDR1 and CDR2 are KGHDR and SFDVKD. This CDR3 region has 14 residues. The CDR3 DNA reads as TGTGCCACCAGTGATTTTCTAGCGGGAGGTACGCAGTATTTT. Residues: CATSDFLAGGTQYF.

This clonotype was counted only a few times. The rearrangement links TRBV6-5 to TRBJ2-3, with D possibly matching TRBD1 (6 bases). The CDR3 loop spans 15 amino acids. Trimming pared 4 bases from V and 7 bases from J, leaving 18 bases between. Germline loops: CDR1 MNHEY, CDR2 SVGAGI. CDR3 sequence: CASSFNQQGSNTQYF. The CDR3 bases are TGTGCCAGCAGTTTTAACCAACAGGGTTCGAATACGCAGTATTTT.

This clonotype was seen more than once but under ten times. This chain uses TRBV29-1 with TRBJ2-1, with 7 bases matching TRBD1. This CDR3 has 10 residues. Per the germline V gene, CDR1 is SQVTM and CDR2 is ANQGSEA. The V and J ends lost 7 bases and 12 bases, in that order; junction bases with no gene match: 6. The CDR3 sequence: CSGRQGTQFF. The CDR3 DNA reads as TGCAGCGGCAGACAGGGAACGCAGTTCTTC.

This clonotype came up a few times. V is TRBV2 and J is TRBJ2-5; D remains unclear. The V and J ends lost 8 bases and 3 bases respectively, with 16 bases between them. CDR3 length equals 14 residues. Looked up from germline, CDR1 is SNHLY and CDR2 is FYNNEI. CDR3 DNA: TGTGCCAGCTCTGTTATGCAGGAAAAAGAGACCCAGTACTTC. This sequence encodes CASSVMQEKETQYF.

The chain combines TRBV11-2 with TRBJ1-1; no clear D. The CDR3 sequence is 13 residues long. In germline, CDR1 is SGHAT, CDR2 FQNNGV. V was cut by 7 bases and J by 2 bases, with 11 bases left in between. The CDR3 is CASTNQRNTEAFF. DNA of the CDR3: TGTGCCAGCACCAATCAGAGAAACACTGAAGCTTTCTTT.

Note on this clonotype: This clone may be a read error of a much larger clone one base away. The CDR3 sequence is CASSYFDEQYF. The CDR3 coding sequence is TGTGCCAGCAGCTACTTTGACGAGCAGTACTTC. The gene calls are TRBV5-4 and TRBJ2-7; no definite D call. Germline V gene lookup returns CDR1 SGHNT and CDR2 YYREEE (reference sequence). With 3 bases removed from V and 5 bases from J, the gap between germline ends came to 6 bases. This CDR3 comprises 11 residues.

This clonotype was seen repeatedly, ten times or more. This chain uses TRBV11-2 with TRBJ2-7; TRBD2 is a possible D gene (5 bases). This CDR3 region has 15 residues. The V end lost 1 base, the J end lost 3 bases, and 13 bases lay between the germline ends. Germline V gives CDR1 SGHAT, CDR2 FQNNGV. The CDR3 is CASSLGRAYLYEQYF. The CDR3 nucleotides read TGTGCCAGCAGCTTAGGGCGGGCGTATCTCTACGAGCAGTACTTC.

The table lists this clonotype with a few counts. CDR3 coding DNA: TGCAGCGCAACGGGACAGGGTGAATACGAGCAGTACTTC. This codes for CSATGQGEYEQYF. The chain links TRBV29-1 to TRBJ2-7; 9 bases map to TRBD1. V was clipped by 7 bases and J by 4 bases; unmatched bases: 8. This CDR3 spans 13 amino acids. Germline V gives CDR1 SQVTM, CDR2 ANQGSEA.

The table lists this clonotype with a few counts. The CDR3 protein is CSATRTFDSYEQYF. CDR3 coding DNA: TGCAGTGCTACGAGGACTTTTGATTCCTACGAGCAGTACTTC. The chain joins TRBV20-1 to TRBJ2-7; D is possibly TRBD2 (5 bases). The CDR3 extends over 14 amino acids. CDR1 and CDR2 (germline): DFQATT, SNEGSKA (reference sequence). V gave up 4 bases and J gave up 1 base, with 14 bases separating them.

This clonotype was counted only a few times. The chain joins TRBV7-9 to TRBJ2-1; D is undetermined. The CDR3 extends over 17 amino acids. The V gene's germline CDR1 is SEHNR and CDR2 FQNEAQ (reference sequence). The V and J ends lost 5 bases and 7 bases respectively, with 24 bases between them. The CDR3 DNA is TGTGCCAGCAGCAATGGTTGGGCCCTCCCAAACGCAAATGAGCAGTTCTTC. Protein sequence: CASSNGWALPNANEQFF.

This chain connects TRBV7-2 to TRBJ2-5, with D possibly being TRBD1 (6 bases). The length of the CDR3 is 14 residues. The germline V gene encodes CDR1 SGHTA and CDR2 FQGNSA. Deletions cut 3 bases from V and 1 base from J, with 9 bases between. The CDR3 here is CASSFDRLQETQYF. CDR3 DNA sequence: TGTGCCAGCAGCTTCGACAGGCTCCAAGAGACCCAGTACTTC.

The gene calls are TRBV5-1 and TRBJ2-7; tentatively, D is TRBD2 (5 bases). Germline V CDR1 and CDR2: SGHRS, YFSETQ. This CDR3 region has 13 residues. Trimming took 4 bases from V and 0 from J, leaving 8 bases between them. The DNA for the CDR3 is TGCGCCAGCAGCGGCCTAGCCTCCTACGAGCAGTACTTC. It is translated as CASSGLASYEQYF.

This clonotype has more than one count but fewer than ten. This chain joins TRBV5-1 and TRBJ2-2, with D perhaps matching TRBD1 (5 bases). This CDR3 region has 15 residues. The V gene's germline CDR1 is SGHRS and CDR2 YFSETQ. Trimming shortened V by 0 bases and J by 4 bases, and 10 bases separated the two germline ends. The CDR3: CASSLAGRATGELFF. DNA of the CDR3: TGCGCCAGCAGCTTGGCGGGCAGGGCCACCGGGGAGCTGTTTTTT.

The V call is TRBV7-2, the J call TRBJ1-1, with TRBD1 matching over 7 bases. V lost 1 base to trimming and J lost 10 bases; unmatched junction nucleotides: 9. This CDR3 has 14 residues. Germline CDR1 and CDR2: SGHTA and FQGNSA. The CDR3 nucleotides read TGTGCCAGCAGCTTAGTAGGACAGGCGGGGCCAGCTTTCTTT. It encodes CASSLVGQAGPAFF.

This clonotype appeared a few times. Written as DNA, the CDR3 is TGTGCCAGCAGCTGGCCGGCTAGCGGGCCCCGCACAGATACGCAGTATTTT. Translated, it gives CASSWPASGPRTDTQYF. The chain recombines TRBV2 with TRBJ2-3, with TRBD2 identical over 8 bases. The CDR3 is 17 amino acids. In germline, CDR1 is SNHLY, CDR2 FYNNEI. V gave up 6 bases and J gave up 1 base; unmatched junction bases: 12.

This clonotype was detected a few times. The DNA for the CDR3 is TGCAGCGTTGTAAGGCCTAGCGGGAGCAATGAGCAGTTCTTC. This translates into CSVVRPSGSNEQFF. The chain employs TRBV29-1 and TRBJ2-1; 10 bases are a match to TRBD2. The CDR3 is made up of 14 amino acids. Per germline, CDR1 SQVTM and CDR2 ANQGSEA. The J segment lost 6 bases and the V segment lost 4 bases, leaving 6 bases of the junction unmatched.

The chain recombines TRBV7-9 with TRBJ1-2; TRBD1 matches 8 bases. The CDR3 spans 12 residues. V lost 5 bases and J lost 8; bases outside the gene matches: 4. The germline gives CDR1 SEHNR, CDR2 FQNEAQ (reference sequence). CDR3 loop: CASSPTGAGYTF. CDR3 in DNA: TGTGCCAGCAGCCCGACAGGGGCGGGCTACACCTTC.

This clonotype has just a few counts. V and J are TRBV5-1 and TRBJ2-3; 11 bases are a match to TRBD1. Unmatched junction bases numbered 9, after V lost 4 bases and J lost 5 bases. In germline, CDR1 is SGHRS, CDR2 YFSETQ. The CDR3 sequence is 16 residues long. CDR3 nucleotide sequence: TGCGCCAGCAGCCCCCCGGGACAGGGGGGAGTAGATACGCAGTATTTT. This codes for CASSPPGQGGVDTQYF.

This clonotype appeared a few times. The V call is TRBV20-1, the J call TRBJ1-5, with 7 bases matching TRBD1. Germline CDR1 and CDR2: DFQATT and SNEGSKA (reference sequence). This CDR3 is built from 14 residues. V shed 5 bases, J shed 7 bases, and the junction held 11 bases outside the gene matches. The DNA for the CDR3 is TGCAGTGCTGGTAGACAGGGCATTTTACAGCCCCAGCATTTT. This gives the protein CSAGRQGILQPQHF.

The sample holds a few counts of this clonotype. This chain links TRBV28 with TRBJ2-3; 15 bases map to TRBD2. With V trimmed by 6 bases and J by 7 bases, 8 bases remained unmatched. The CDR3 extends over 16 amino acids. Germline V lookup: CDR1 MDHEN, CDR2 SYDVKM. The CDR3 loop reads CASSSRTSGGANTQYF. CDR3 nucleotide sequence: TGTGCCAGCAGCTCCCGGACTAGCGGGGGGGCTAATACGCAGTATTTT.

This clonotype was counted only a few times. This sequence joins TRBV7-2 and TRBJ2-7; TRBD1 agrees at 8 bases. This CDR3 has 15 residues. J was trimmed by 2 bases and V by 4 bases; bases with no gene match: 7. The germline gives CDR1 SGHTA, CDR2 FQGNSA. This CDR3 reads CASSSWDRQPYEQYF. The CDR3 nucleotides read TGTGCCAGCAGCTCCTGGGACAGGCAACCCTACGAGCAGTACTTC.

In its sample, this clonotype was seen a few times. The gene calls are TRBV7-6 and TRBJ2-1; TRBD1 is a possible D gene (5 bases). V lost 5 bases to trimming and J lost 6 bases, with 17 bases between them. From germline, CDR1 is SGHVS and CDR2 FNYEAQ. The CDR3 is made up of 15 amino acids. CDR3 coding DNA: TGTGCCAGCAGCCCCGGGTCTCTTAGGGGCAATGAGCAGTTCTTC. The encoded protein is CASSPGSLRGNEQFF.

The chain is built from TRBV11-2 and TRBJ1-1, with D unresolved. CDR3 length equals 14 residues. V was pared by 1 base and J by 2 bases, with 8 bases between. Looked up from germline, CDR1 is SGHAT and CDR2 is FQNNGV. This chain's CDR3 is CASSLVWGNTEAFF. The CDR3 DNA reads as TGTGCCAGCAGCTTAGTATGGGGTAACACTGAAGCTTTCTTT.

This clonotype was observed a handful of times. The chain uses TRBV7-2 and TRBJ2-7; D perhaps matches TRBD1 (5 bases). Germline V gene lookup returns CDR1 SGHTA and CDR2 FQGNSA. V lost 3 bases and J lost 4, with 16 bases in between. The CDR3 covers 15 residues. The CDR3 loop is CASSFSAQGSYEQYF. The CDR3 DNA reads TGTGCCAGCAGCTTTTCAGCGCAGGGTAGTTACGAGCAGTACTTC.

This clonotype was detected ten times or more. The CDR3 DNA reads as TGTGCCAGCAGTTTAGACAGGCGCTCTGGGGCCAACGTCCTGACTTTC. This codes for CASSLDRRSGANVLTF. The chain has TRBV28 and TRBJ2-6, with a weak D call TRBD1 (6 bases). Germline V lookup: CDR1 MDHEN, CDR2 SYDVKM. The ends were cut back, 2 bases at V and 0 bases at J, with 8 bases in the middle. The CDR3 contains 16 residues.